This T cell receptor (beta chain) is drawn from a study of radiotherapy plus CTLA-4 blockade in lung cancer. On the study more broadly: Objective responses arose in 15% to 20% of patients, and 25% to 40% experienced disease control.

The CDR3 length is 15 residues. V lost 6 bases, J lost 2 bases, and 13 bases lay in between. Germline-derived CDR1 and CDR2 are KGHSH and LQKENI. Focal radiation and CTLA-4 blockade (ipilimumab) were tested in chemo-refractory metastatic non-small-cell lung cancer patients. A remark on this clone: Its antigen is currently unknown.

TCRdb keeps only in-frame clones here, not all; method: immunoSEQ multiplex PCR. The sample holds roughly 98,000 clones, approximately 80% seen once. General study points: Clones of tumor-derived TCRs expanded in blood after radiotherapy plus ipilimumab.

Sequenced here: peripheral blood, sampled from a patient treated with radiotherapy plus ipilimumab. The receptor's source is a human donor with non-small cell lung cancer that progressed on radiotherapy plus ipilimumab. This sequence joins TRBV18 and TRBJ1-4, with TRBD1 as a possible D gene (5 bases). The CDR3 region has the DNA TGTGCCAGCTCCCCCGGGAGACAGACTAATGAAAAACTGTTTTTT. The encoded protein is CASSPGRQTNEKLFF.